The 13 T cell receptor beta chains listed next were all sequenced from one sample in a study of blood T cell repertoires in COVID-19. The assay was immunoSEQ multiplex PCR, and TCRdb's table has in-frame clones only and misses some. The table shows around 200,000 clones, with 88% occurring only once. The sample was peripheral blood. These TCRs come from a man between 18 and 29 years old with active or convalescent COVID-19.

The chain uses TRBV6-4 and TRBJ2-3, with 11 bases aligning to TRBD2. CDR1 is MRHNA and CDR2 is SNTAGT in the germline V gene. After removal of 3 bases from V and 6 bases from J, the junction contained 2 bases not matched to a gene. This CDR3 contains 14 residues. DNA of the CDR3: TGTGCCAGCAGTGATTCTAGCGGGGGGGATACGCAGTATTTT. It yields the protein CASSDSSGGDTQYF.

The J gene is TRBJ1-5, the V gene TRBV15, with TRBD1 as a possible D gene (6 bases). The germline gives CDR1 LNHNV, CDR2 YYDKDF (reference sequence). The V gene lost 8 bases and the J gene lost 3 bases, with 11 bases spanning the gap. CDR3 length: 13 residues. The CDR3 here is CATGYRANQPQHF. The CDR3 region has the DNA TGTGCCACCGGTTACAGGGCCAATCAGCCCCAGCATTTT.

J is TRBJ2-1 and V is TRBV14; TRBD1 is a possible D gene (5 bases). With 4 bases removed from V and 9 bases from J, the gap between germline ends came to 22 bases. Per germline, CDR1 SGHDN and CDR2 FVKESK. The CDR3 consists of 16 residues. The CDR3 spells CASSPQGSRVAPEQFF. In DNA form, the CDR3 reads TGTGCCAGCAGCCCGCAGGGATCCAGGGTGGCCCCTGAGCAGTTCTTC. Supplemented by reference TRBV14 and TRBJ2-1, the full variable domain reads EAGVTQFPSHSVIEKGQTVTLRCDPISGHDNLYWYRRVMGKEIKFLLHFVKESKQDESGMPNNRFLAERTGGTYSTLKVQPAELEDSGVYFCASSPQGSRVAPEQFFGPGTRLTVL.

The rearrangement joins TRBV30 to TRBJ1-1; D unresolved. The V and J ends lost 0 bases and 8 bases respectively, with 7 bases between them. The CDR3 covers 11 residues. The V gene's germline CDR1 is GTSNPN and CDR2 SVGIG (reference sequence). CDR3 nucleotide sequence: TGTGCCTGGAGTGTAGGACTAGAAGCTTTCTTT. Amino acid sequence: CAWSVGLEAFF.

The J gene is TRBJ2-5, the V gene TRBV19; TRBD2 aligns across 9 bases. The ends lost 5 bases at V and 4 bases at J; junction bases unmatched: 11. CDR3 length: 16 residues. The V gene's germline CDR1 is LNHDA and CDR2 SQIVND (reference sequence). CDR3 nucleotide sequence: TGTGCCAGTAGTGGGGTAACGGGAGCGGGGGGAGAGACCCAGTACTTC. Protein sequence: CASSGVTGAGGETQYF.

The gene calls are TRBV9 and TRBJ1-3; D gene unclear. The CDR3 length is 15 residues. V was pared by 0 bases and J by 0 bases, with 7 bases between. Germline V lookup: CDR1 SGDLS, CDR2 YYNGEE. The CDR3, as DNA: TGTGCCAGCAGCGTAGGACAATTCTCTGGAAACACCATATATTTT. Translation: CASSVGQFSGNTIYF.

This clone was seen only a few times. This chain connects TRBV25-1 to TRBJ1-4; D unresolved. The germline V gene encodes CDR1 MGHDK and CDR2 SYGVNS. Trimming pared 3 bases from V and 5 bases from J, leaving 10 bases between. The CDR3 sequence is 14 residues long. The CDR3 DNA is TGTGCCAGCAGTGATACCAGGTCGAATGAAAAACTGTTTTTT. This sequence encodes CASSDTRSNEKLFF.

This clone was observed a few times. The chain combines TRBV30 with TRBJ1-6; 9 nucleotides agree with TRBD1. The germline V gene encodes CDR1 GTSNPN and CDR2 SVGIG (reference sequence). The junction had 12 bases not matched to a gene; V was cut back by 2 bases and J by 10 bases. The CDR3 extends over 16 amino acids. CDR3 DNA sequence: TGTGCCTGGAGTTCCCAGGGACAGGGTCCGTTCTCACCCCTCCACTTT. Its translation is CAWSSQGQGPFSPLHF.

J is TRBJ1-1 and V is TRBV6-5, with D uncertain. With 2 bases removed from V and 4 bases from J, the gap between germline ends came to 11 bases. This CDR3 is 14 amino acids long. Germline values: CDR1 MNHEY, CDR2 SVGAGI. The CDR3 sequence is CASSYHTRTTEAFF. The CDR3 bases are TGTGCCAGCAGTTACCATACCAGAACCACTGAAGCTTTCTTT.

Written as DNA, the CDR3 is TGTGCCAGCAGCTTAGGGGGACCTAGCGGGTCCTACGAGCAGTACTTC. As protein: CASSLGGPSGSYEQYF. The chain combines TRBV7-9 with TRBJ2-7, with 8 bases aligning to TRBD2. Unmatched junction bases numbered 6, after V lost 1 base and J lost 1 base. The germline V gene has CDR1 SEHNR and CDR2 FQNEAQ (reference sequence). This CDR3 region has 16 residues.

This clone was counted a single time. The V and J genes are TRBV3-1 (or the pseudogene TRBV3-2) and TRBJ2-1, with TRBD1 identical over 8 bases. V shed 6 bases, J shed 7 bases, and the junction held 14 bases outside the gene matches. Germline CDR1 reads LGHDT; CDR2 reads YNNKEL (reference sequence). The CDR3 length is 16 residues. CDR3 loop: CASRPRGHPFTNEQFF. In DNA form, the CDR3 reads TGTGCCAGCAGACCCAGGGGGCACCCATTTACAAATGAGCAGTTCTTC.

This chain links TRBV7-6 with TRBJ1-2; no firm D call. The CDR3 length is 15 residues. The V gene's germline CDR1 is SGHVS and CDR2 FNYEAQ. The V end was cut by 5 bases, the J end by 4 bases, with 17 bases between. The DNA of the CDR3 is TGTGCCAGCAGCCCTGACGCGTCAGGTGGCTATGGCTACACCTTC. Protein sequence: CASSPDASGGYGYTF.

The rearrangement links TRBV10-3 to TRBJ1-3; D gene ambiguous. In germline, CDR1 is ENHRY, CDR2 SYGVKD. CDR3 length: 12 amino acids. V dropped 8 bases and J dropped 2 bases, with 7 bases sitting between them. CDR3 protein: CAIGSAGNTIYF. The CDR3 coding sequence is TGTGCCATCGGTTCAGCTGGAAACACCATATATTTT.